This T cell receptor beta chain was identified in a study of response to subunit inactivated influenza vaccine (dated by TCRdb to 2016 to 2019). About the study as a whole: Deep quantitative profiling of the T cell receptor repertoire was used in the study to follow responses to a trivalent subunit inactivated influenza vaccine. Beyond this particular receptor, the publication reports: The authors suggested that each seasonal influenza vaccination may recruit only a limited number of new T cells.

Including cysteine and phenylalanine, the CDR3 has 14 amino acids. Of all the DNA, just the CDR3 is kept, 42 bases in frame from base 1. Trimming costs V 4 bases and J 3 bases, and their ends lie 9 bases apart. From the germline V gene (reference sequence), CDR1 is LNHDA and CDR2 is SQIVND. Library preparation was by RT-PCR. Sequencing instrument: Illumina HiSeq 2500. Using fastp trimming at Q25 and MiXCR clonotype assembly, TCRdb reanalyzed the public sequencing data and kept in-frame beta chains. Rows are combined by CDR3 protein, so each entry shows the most common genes and DNA. Here the sample has hundreds of thousands of distinct CDR3 sequences; approximately 16% occur a single time. The ten largest clones capture approximately 3% of the sample. Turning to this clonotype: It has no known antigen specificity. Per-base quality was not reported, and no clone a single base away is much larger than it.

The sequence joins TRBV19 to TRBJ1-4; too little of a D gene remains to name it. The TCR sequence derives from a man in his fifties or sixties who received an inactivated influenza vaccine. Donor details come from another sample of the same person, matched by shared clones. The sample consisted of CD4+ T cells sorted from PBMCs, taken less than 30 months after vaccination. The CDR3 has the sequence CASSTGAANEKLFF. The DNA is as follows: TGTGCCAGTAGTACCGGCGCAGCTAATGAAAAACTGTTTTTT.